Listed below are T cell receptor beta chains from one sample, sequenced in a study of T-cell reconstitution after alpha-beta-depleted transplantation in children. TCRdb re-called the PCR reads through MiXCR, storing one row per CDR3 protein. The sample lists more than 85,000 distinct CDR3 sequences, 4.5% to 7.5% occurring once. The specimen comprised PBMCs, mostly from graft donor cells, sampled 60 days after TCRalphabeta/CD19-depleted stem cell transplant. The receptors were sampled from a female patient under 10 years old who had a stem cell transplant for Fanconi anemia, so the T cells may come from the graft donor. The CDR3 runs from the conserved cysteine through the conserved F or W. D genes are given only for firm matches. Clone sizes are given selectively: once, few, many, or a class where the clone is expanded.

TGCGCCAGCAGCCCCTGGGAGGGGGTCTCCTACAATGAGCAGTTCTTC	CASSPWEGVSYNEQFF	-	few	TRBJ2-1	TRBV5-1
TGTGCCAGCAGTTTAATACAGGGCGTCGACGAGCAGTACTTC	CASSLIQGVDEQYF	-	-	TRBJ2-7	TRBV28
TGTGCCAGCATCCTTGTAGGGGGCCGCGGGTACACTGAAGCTTTCTTT	CASILVGGRGYTEAFF	TRBD1	-	TRBJ1-1	TRBV28
TGCGCCAGCAGCCTAGGCCTCTCCCGGAACACTGAAGCTTTCTTT	CASSLGLSRNTEAFF	-	-	TRBJ1-1	TRBV5-1
TGTGCCAGCAGCGTAAACCCATCTGGAAACACCATATATTTT	CASSVNPSGNTIYF	-	many	TRBJ1-3	TRBV9
TGCAGTGCCGGGCGGGTTGAGAACACCGGGGAGCTGTTTTTT	CSAGRVENTGELFF	-	many	TRBJ2-2	TRBV20-1
TGCAGCGTCGAGGGACTCTCGCCCAACTACGAGCAGTACTTC	CSVEGLSPNYEQYF	-	many	TRBJ2-7	TRBV29-1
TGTGCCAGCAGCACCAGACTCCATGAGCAGTTCTTC	CASSTRLHEQFF	-	many	TRBJ2-1	TRBV7-2
TGTGCCAGCACGGGACTAGCGGGAGGCCCTATAACCTTC	CASTGLAGGPITF	TRBD2	many	TRBJ2-7	TRBV28
TGTGCCAGCAGTTTATATGGGACAGGGGGTTATTACGAGCAGTACTTC	CASSLYGTGGYYEQYF	TRBD1	many	TRBJ2-7	TRBV28
TGTGCCAGCTCACCAGTCAGCGGGGGGCCCCTGAACACCGGGGAGCTGTTTTTT	CASSPVSGGPLNTGELFF	TRBD2	-	TRBJ2-2	TRBV18
TGTGCCAGCAGAGGGCTTCGCGGAATCCGGTCCTACGAGCAGTACTTC	CASRGLRGIRSYEQYF	-	many	TRBJ2-7	TRBV28
TGTGCCAGCAGCGGCCGACAGGGCCCGGGGACCACTGAAGCTTTCTTT	CASSGRQGPGTTEAFF	TRBD1	many	TRBJ1-1	TRBV9
TGTGCCAGCAGCGTAGGATCCTACGAGCAGTACTTC	CASSVGSYEQYF	-	-	TRBJ2-7	TRBV11-2
TGTGCCAGCAGATTGGACAGGTTTGAGGAGACCCAGTACTTC	CASRLDRFEETQYF	TRBD1	few	TRBJ2-5	TRBV2
TGTGCCAGCAGAGGGGATACGCAGTATTTT	CASRGDTQYF	-	-	TRBJ2-3	TRBV3-1
TGCAGTGCCTTAGGTCGGACTAGCGGGATTCCCTACTACGAGCAGTACTTC	CSALGRTSGIPYYEQYF	TRBD2	-	TRBJ2-7	TRBV20-1
TGTGCCAGCAGCGTCAGGGCCCACCGGACGGGAGAGACCCAGTACTTC	CASSVRAHRTGETQYF	-	few	TRBJ2-5	TRBV9
TGTGCCAGCGACCTTACTTCGGGCTCATCGGACGGGGAGCTGTTTTTT	CASDLTSGSSDGELFF	-	many	TRBJ2-2	TRBV25-1
TGTGCCAGCAGTCAGGGGGTTTATGGCTACACCTTC	CASSQGVYGYTF	TRBD1	many	TRBJ1-2	TRBV28
TGTGCCAGCAGCCAAGGGGGGGGTGTCGACACCGGGGAGCTGTTTTTT	CASSQGGGVDTGELFF	TRBD2	many	TRBJ2-2	TRBV4-2
TGTGCCAGCAGCTTAGTCGGGACTAGCGGGGGGGAGCAGTTCTTC	CASSLVGTSGGEQFF	TRBD2	many	TRBJ2-1	TRBV11-2
TGCAGTGCCCCGAGGCCCGGACTACCGAGCCCCTACAATGAGCAGTTCTTC	CSAPRPGLPSPYNEQFF	-	many	TRBJ2-1	TRBV20-1
TGTGCCAGCAGCTTAGCGGGACATTACACCGGGGAGCTGTTTTTT	CASSLAGHYTGELFF	-	many	TRBJ2-2	TRBV7-2
TGTGCCAGCAGCTTAGTAGCGGGGGGCGGGGAGGTGTTCTTC	CASSLVAGGGEVFF	TRBD2	few	TRBJ2-1	TRBV7-3
TGTGCCAGCAGTTTAGTGGTATTGGGTAACTACGAGCAGAACTTC	CASSLVVLGNYEQNF	-	-	TRBJ2-7	TRBV28
TGTGCCACCAGCAGAGATCGCGGGGAGACCCAGTACTTC	CATSRDRGETQYF	-	many	TRBJ2-5	TRBV15
TGTGCCATCAGTGAGAGGGAGCCGAGGGATTCACCCCTCCACTTT	CAISEREPRDSPLHF	-	many	TRBJ1-6	TRBV10-3
TGTGCCAGCAGCCTTGGGACTTTTGTCGATGAGCAGTTCTTC	CASSLGTFVDEQFF	-	many	TRBJ2-1	TRBV28
TGTGCCAGCAGAGATGGACAGTCTACCTCCTACGAGCAGTACTTC	CASRDGQSTSYEQYF	-	few	TRBJ2-7	TRBV28
TGCGCCAGCAGGTTAGGGGGCTACAATGAGCAGTTCTTC	CASRLGGYNEQFF	-	many	TRBJ2-1	TRBV5-1
TGTGCCAGCAGCGTAGGAGGGGGGACTTCCCGGGGCACAGATACGCAGTATTTT	CASSVGGGTSRGTDTQYF	-	many	TRBJ2-3	TRBV9
TGTGCCAGCAGCTTAGGACTAGCGGCAGAGACCCAGTACTTC	CASSLGLAAETQYF	TRBD2	many	TRBJ2-5	TRBV7-2
TGTGCCAGGCCGAGGATCGCTAGGACAGAAAGGGGTAGTCAGCCCCAGCATTTT	CARPRIARTERGSQPQHF	-	-	TRBJ1-5	TRBV6-1
TGTGCCAGCAGCCAGCGGGGCCTCTCCTACGAGCAGTACTTC	CASSQRGLSYEQYF	TRBD2	-	TRBJ2-7	TRBV7-2
TGTGCCAGCAGCCCCTTAGTCGGAGCGGGAGGGTCCCCCTACTACAATGAGCAGTTCTTC	CASSPLVGAGGSPYYNEQFF	TRBD2	few	TRBJ2-1	TRBV14
TGCAGTGCTAGATATCGGACAGGGAACACTGAAGCTTTCTTT	CSARYRTGNTEAFF	TRBD1	few	TRBJ1-1	TRBV20-1
TGTGCCAGCAGCAAATCCTTCGGAGGGGGTGATCAGCCCCAGCATTTT	CASSKSFGGGDQPQHF	-	-	TRBJ1-5	TRBV3-1
TGTGCCAGCTCCCGGGCAGATACGCAGTATTTT	CASSRADTQYF	-	-	TRBJ2-3	TRBV18
TGTGCCAGCAGTGAATTTAGGGGACAGGGAAGAAACGAAAAACTGTTTTTT	CASSEFRGQGRNEKLFF	TRBD1	many	TRBJ1-4	TRBV25-1
TGTGCCAGCATCAGCGGGTATAGCTCCTACAATGAGCAGTTCTTC	CASISGYSSYNEQFF	-	few	TRBJ2-1	TRBV12-3/TRBV12-4